The present TCR beta chain was sequenced within a study of blood T cells in healthy people across ages. Findings and caveats of the study: Naive and antigen-experienced cells could not be conclusively compared, given unsorted PBMCs. Among long-lived donors, naive CD4+ cells were more numerous and diversity higher than in aged donors. Per-million-T-cell TCR beta diversity fell roughly linearly with age.

Using a J-beta primer mix together with a sample-barcoded 5' primer, a second PCR was run for roughly 6 to 12 cycles. TCRdb analysed the 5' RACE reads with MiXCR anew, one entry per CDR3 protein. The table records about 2 million distinct CDR3 sequences, less than 50% of them present only once. Points on this clonotype: Its antigen is currently unknown.

Germline loops: CDR1 ENHRY, CDR2 SYGVKD. This CDR3 has 16 residues. The source is a woman aged 35 to 49 in good health. V usage is TRBV10-3 and J usage is TRBJ2-4, with TRBD2 identical over 14 bases. The J call may be mistaken, given a closer DNA end match to TRBJ2-7. Sequencing input: blood. This CDR3 reads CAITRGLAGGTYEQYF. CDR3 in DNA: TGTGCCATCACTAGAGGACTAGCGGGGGGAACCTACGAGCAGTACTTC.